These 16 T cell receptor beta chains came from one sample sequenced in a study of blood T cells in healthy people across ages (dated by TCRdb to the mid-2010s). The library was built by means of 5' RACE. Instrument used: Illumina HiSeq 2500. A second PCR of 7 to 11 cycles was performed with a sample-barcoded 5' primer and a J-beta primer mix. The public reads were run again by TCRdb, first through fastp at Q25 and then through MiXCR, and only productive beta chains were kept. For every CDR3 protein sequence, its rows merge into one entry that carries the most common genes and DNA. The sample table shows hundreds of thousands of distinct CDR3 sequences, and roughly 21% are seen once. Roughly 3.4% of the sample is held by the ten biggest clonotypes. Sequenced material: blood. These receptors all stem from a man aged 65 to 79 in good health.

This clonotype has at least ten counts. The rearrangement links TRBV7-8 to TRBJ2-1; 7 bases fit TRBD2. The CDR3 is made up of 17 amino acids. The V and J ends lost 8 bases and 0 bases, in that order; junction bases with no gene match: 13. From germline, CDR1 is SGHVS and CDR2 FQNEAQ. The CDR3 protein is CASALWGGYDSYNEQFF. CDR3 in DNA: TGTGCCAGCGCCCTCTGGGGAGGGTATGACTCCTACAATGAGCAGTTCTTC.

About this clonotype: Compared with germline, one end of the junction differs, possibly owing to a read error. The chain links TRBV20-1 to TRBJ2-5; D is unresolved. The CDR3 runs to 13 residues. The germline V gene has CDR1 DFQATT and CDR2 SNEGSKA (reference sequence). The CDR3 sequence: CSAPLETRKTRYF. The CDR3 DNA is TGCAGTGCCCCCCTTGAGACGAGGAAGACCCGGTACTTC.

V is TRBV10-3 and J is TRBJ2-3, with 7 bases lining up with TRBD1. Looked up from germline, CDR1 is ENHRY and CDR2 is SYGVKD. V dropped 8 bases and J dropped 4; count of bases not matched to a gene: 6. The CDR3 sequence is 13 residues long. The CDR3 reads CAISATGADTQYF. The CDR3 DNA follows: TGTGCCATCTCCGCTACAGGGGCAGATACGCAGTATTTT.

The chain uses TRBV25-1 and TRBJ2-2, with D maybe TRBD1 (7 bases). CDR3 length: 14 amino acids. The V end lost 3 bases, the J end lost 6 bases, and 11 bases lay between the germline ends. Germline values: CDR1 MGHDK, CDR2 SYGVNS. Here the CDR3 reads CASSDSRGAGELFF. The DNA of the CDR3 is TGTGCCAGCAGTGATTCCAGGGGGGCCGGGGAGCTGTTTTTT.

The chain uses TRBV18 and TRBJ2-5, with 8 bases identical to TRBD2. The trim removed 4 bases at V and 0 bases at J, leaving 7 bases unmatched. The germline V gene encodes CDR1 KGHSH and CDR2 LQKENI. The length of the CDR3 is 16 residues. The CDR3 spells CASSLTSGLYQETQYF. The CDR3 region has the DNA TGTGCCAGCTCACTCACTAGCGGCCTCTACCAAGAGACCCAGTACTTC. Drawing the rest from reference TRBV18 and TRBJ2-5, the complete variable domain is NAGVMQNPRHLVRRRGQEARLRCSPMKGHSHVYWYRQLPEEGLKFMVYLQKENIIDESGMPKERFSAEFPKEGPSILRIQQVVRGDSAAYFCASSLTSGLYQETQYFGPGTRLLVL.

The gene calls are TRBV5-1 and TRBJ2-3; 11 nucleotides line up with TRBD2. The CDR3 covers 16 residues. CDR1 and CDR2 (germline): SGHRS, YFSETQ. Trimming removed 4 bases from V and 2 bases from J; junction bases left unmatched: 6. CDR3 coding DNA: TGCGCCAGCAGCAGAACTAGCGGGAGTATCACAGATACGCAGTATTTT. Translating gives CASSRTSGSITDTQYF.

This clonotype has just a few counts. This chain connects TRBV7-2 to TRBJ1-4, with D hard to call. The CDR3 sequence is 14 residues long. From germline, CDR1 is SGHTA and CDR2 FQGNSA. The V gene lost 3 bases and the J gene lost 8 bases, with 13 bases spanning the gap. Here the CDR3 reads CASSFRRPGEKLFF. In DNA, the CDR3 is TGTGCCAGCAGCTTTCGGCGGCCCGGGGAAAAACTGTTTTTT.

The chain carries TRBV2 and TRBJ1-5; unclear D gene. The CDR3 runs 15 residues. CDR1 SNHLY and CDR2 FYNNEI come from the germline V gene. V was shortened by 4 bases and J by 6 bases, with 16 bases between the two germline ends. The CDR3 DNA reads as TGTGCCAGCAGTGTTACGTCTGGGGTTGCTCAGCCCCAGCATTTT. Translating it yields CASSVTSGVAQPQHF.

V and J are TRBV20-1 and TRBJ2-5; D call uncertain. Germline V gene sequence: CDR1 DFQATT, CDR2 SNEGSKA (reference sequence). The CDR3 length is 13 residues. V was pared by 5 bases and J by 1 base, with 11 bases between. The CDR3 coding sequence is TGCAGTGCTGAAGCCCGGAGCCAAGAGACCCAGTACTTC. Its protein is CSAEARSQETQYF.

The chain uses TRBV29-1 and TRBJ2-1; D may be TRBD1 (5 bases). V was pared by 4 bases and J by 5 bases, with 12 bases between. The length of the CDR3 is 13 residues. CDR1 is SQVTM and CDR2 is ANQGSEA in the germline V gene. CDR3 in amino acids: CSVGGASHNEQFF. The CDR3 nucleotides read TGCAGCGTTGGTGGGGCTAGTCACAATGAGCAGTTCTTC.

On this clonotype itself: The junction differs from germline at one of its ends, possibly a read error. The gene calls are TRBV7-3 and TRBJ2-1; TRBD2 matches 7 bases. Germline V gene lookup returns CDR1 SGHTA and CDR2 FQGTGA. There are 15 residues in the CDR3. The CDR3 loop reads CTSSFVAGVSNEQFF. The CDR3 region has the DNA TGTACCAGCAGCTTCGTCGCGGGAGTCTCTAATGAGCAGTTCTTC.

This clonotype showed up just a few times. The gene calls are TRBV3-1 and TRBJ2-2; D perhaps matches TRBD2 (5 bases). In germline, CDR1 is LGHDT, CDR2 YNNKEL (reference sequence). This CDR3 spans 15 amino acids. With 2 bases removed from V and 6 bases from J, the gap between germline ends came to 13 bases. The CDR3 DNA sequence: TGTGCCAGCAGCCAATTTCCGGGGTTAGCCGGGGAGCTGTTTTTT. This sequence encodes CASSQFPGLAGELFF.

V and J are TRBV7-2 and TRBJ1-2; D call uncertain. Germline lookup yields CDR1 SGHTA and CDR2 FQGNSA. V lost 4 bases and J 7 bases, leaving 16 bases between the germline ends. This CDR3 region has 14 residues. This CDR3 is CASSSTGVPSGYTF. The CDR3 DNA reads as TGTGCCAGCAGCTCGACCGGAGTCCCTAGTGGCTACACCTTC. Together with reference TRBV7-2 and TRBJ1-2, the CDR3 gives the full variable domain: GAGVSQSPSNKVTEKGKDVELRCDPISGHTALYWYRQSLGQGLEFLIYFQGNSAPDKSGLPSDRFSAERTGGSVSTLTIQRTQQEDSAVYLCASSSTGVPSGYTFGSGTRLTVV.

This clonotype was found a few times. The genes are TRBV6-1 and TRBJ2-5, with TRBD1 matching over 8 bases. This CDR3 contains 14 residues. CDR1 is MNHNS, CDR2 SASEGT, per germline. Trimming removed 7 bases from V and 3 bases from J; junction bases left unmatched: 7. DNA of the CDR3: TGTGCCAGCAAGAGTGGGACAGGCAAAGAGACCCAGTACTTC. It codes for CASKSGTGKETQYF.

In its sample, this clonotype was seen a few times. CDR3 bases: TGCGCCAGCAGCTTCAGGTTTTCCGCGAGGAACACTGAAGCTTTCTTT. It specifies CASSFRFSARNTEAFF. V gene TRBV5-1 combines with J gene TRBJ1-1, with unresolved D. The V gene lost 2 bases and the J gene lost 1 base, with 15 bases spanning the gap. This CDR3 contains 16 residues. From germline, CDR1 is SGHRS and CDR2 YFSETQ.

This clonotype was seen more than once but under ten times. CDR3 loop: CASRFSGYNEQFF. Written as DNA, the CDR3 is TGCGCCAGCAGGTTTAGCGGCTACAATGAGCAGTTCTTC. V and J are TRBV5-1 and TRBJ2-5; D may be TRBD2 (6 bases). The J call may be incorrect, as the DNA end agrees better with TRBJ2-1. The CDR3 has 13 residues. Germline values: CDR1 SGHRS, CDR2 YFSETQ.